These 13 T cell receptor beta chains originate from one sample sequenced in a study of T cells in Graves' hyperthyroidism and ophthalmopathy. Amplification of TCR beta CDR3 regions was performed using RNA transcripts as template. HTBI primers were used for first-round RT-PCR of the TCR CDR3. One entry per CDR3 protein results from TCRdb running MiXCR on the multiplex PCR reads. The data contain about 500,000 distinct CDR3 sequences, around 15% of them singletons. The sequencing input was blood. These receptors came from a woman under 40 with Graves' ophthalmopathy.

This clonotype was seen many times. The chain couples TRBV5-1 to TRBJ2-7, with D maybe TRBD1 (6 bases). Trimming pared 0 bases from V and 2 bases from J, leaving 9 bases between. CDR1 is SGHRS, CDR2 YFSETQ, per germline. This CDR3 comprises 14 residues. Here the CDR3 DNA reads TGCGCCAGCAGCTTGGTGGACAGAACCTACGAGCAGTACTTC. Protein product: CASSLVDRTYEQYF.

This clonotype occurred many times. V and J are TRBV2 and TRBJ1-1; weak D call: TRBD1 (6 bases). CDR3 length: 14 residues. Germline CDR1 SNHLY, CDR2 FYNNEI. V was pared by 6 bases and J by 1 base, with 12 bases between. CDR3 protein: CASRSPRGNTEAFF. The CDR3 region has the DNA TGTGCCAGCAGGTCACCCAGGGGGAACACTGAAGCTTTCTTT.

This clonotype was counted ten times or more. The rearrangement links TRBV20-1 to TRBJ2-2, with TRBD1 matching 9 bases. V was clipped by 6 bases and J by 7 bases; unmatched bases: 15. The length of the CDR3 is 16 residues. CDR1 is DFQATT, CDR2 SNEGSKA, per germline (reference sequence). The CDR3 region is CSAVNIYRGLGGELFF. CDR3 DNA sequence: TGCAGTGCCGTTAATATTTACAGGGGGCTTGGCGGGGAGCTGTTTTTT.

V and J are TRBV6-1 and TRBJ2-5; the match to TRBD1 covers 8 bases. The trim removed 5 bases at V and 4 bases at J, leaving 9 bases unmatched. Germline V gives CDR1 MNHNS, CDR2 SASEGT. The CDR3 is made up of 15 amino acids. DNA for the CDR3: TGTGCCAGCAGTACGGCGTCAGGGGGCAGAGAGACCCAGTACTTC. Encoded protein: CASSTASGGRETQYF.

Many counts were recorded for this clonotype. This chain connects TRBV30 to TRBJ2-6; TRBD1 matches at 7 bases. J lost 2 bases, V lost 3 bases, and 7 bases had no gene match. The CDR3 sequence is 16 residues long. Germline CDR1 and CDR2: GTSNPN and SVGIG (reference sequence). Written as DNA, the CDR3 is TGTGCCTGGAGGACAGGGTGGAGTACTGGGGCCAACGTCCTGACTTTC. This sequence encodes CAWRTGWSTGANVLTF. The whole variable domain, filled in from reference TRBV30 and TRBJ2-6, reads SQTIHQWPATLVQPVGSPLSLECTVEGTSNPNLYWYRQAAGRGLQLLFYSVGIGQISSEVPQNLSASRPQDRQFILSSKKLLLSDSGFYLCAWRTGWSTGANVLTFGAGSRLTVL.

This clonotype has just a few counts. The chain links TRBV20-1 to TRBJ2-2, with TRBD2 matching over 11 bases. V shed 0 bases, J shed 1 base, and the junction held 7 bases outside the gene matches. The CDR3 length is 18 residues. From germline, CDR1 is DFQATT and CDR2 SNEGSKA (reference sequence). The CDR3 coding sequence is TGCAGTGCTAGAGACCCCGATAGCGGGAGGGTGAACACCGGGGAGCTGTTTTTT. It translates to CSARDPDSGRVNTGELFF.

This clonotype was seen many times. V is TRBV28 and J is TRBJ2-7; 13 bases agree with TRBD2. V lost 5 bases to trimming and J lost 2 bases; unmatched junction nucleotides: 3. The CDR3 is made up of 15 amino acids. Germline V CDR1 and CDR2: MDHEN, SYDVKM. The CDR3 loop is CASSVTSGRAYEQYF. The CDR3, as DNA: TGTGCCAGCAGTGTCACTAGCGGGAGGGCCTACGAGCAGTACTTC.

The rearrangement joins TRBV7-8 to TRBJ2-7; 8 nucleotides match TRBD1. Per germline, CDR1 SGHVS and CDR2 FQNEAQ. The junction had 7 bases not matched to a gene; V was cut back by 5 bases and J by 4 bases. The CDR3 loop spans 14 amino acids. CDR3 loop: CASSPDRAGYEQYF. The CDR3 coding sequence is TGTGCCAGCAGCCCGGACAGGGCTGGGTACGAGCAGTACTTC.

This clonotype was found many times. The V and J genes are TRBV3-1 and TRBJ2-7, with TRBD1 as a possible D gene (6 bases). CDR1 and CDR2 from the germline V gene are LGHDT and YNNKEL (reference sequence). This CDR3 spans 18 amino acids. Trimming stripped 4 bases from V and 3 bases from J, with 25 bases between. The DNA for the CDR3 is TGTGCCAGCAGCCCTCCGGGTGACCACAGGGCAGAGAACTACGAGCAGTACTTC. Translated: CASSPPGDHRAENYEQYF.

The chain links TRBV6-1 to TRBJ1-5; 8 nucleotides align to TRBD1. Trimming cost V 4 bases and J 3 bases; bases outside gene matches: 5. The CDR3 is 15 residues long. CDR1 and CDR2 from the germline V gene are MNHNS and SASEGT. Here the CDR3 DNA reads TGTGCCAGCAGTGGGGGGACAGGTCACAATCAGCCCCAGCATTTT. Its protein product is CASSGGTGHNQPQHF.

This chain connects TRBV28 to TRBJ1-1; D may be TRBD1 (6 bases). Germline CDR1 MDHEN, CDR2 SYDVKM. This CDR3 region has 18 residues. Trimming left V 4 bases short and J 2 bases short, with 23 bases between. In DNA, the CDR3 is TGTGCCAGCAGTTCCCCCCGGGACAAGGTCCCCCTTAACACTGAAGCTTTCTTT. Its translation: CASSSPRDKVPLNTEAFF.

This chain uses TRBV4-1 with TRBJ2-2; 15 bases fit TRBD2. V was clipped by 4 bases and J by 4 bases; unmatched bases: 4. The CDR3 length is 17 residues. Per germline, CDR1 MGHRA and CDR2 YSYEKL. This CDR3 is CASSLGLAGGRTGELFF. The DNA of the CDR3 is TGCGCCAGCAGCCTCGGACTAGCGGGAGGGCGCACCGGGGAGCTGTTTTTT.

In its sample, this clonotype was seen many times. The J gene is TRBJ2-1, the V gene TRBV20-1; no reliable D call. The CDR3 consists of 14 residues. The ends were cut back, 3 bases at V and 5 bases at J, with 14 bases in the middle. Germline loops: CDR1 DFQATT, CDR2 SNEGSKA (reference sequence). The CDR3 region has the DNA TGCAGTGCTAGCAGAGATGGCCAGCACAATGAGCAGTTCTTC. Translation: CSASRDGQHNEQFF.